This T cell receptor (beta chain) is drawn from a study of persistence of HIV-infected CD4 T cells. Study context: Two participants gave one leukapheresis sample; others gave up to roughly 180 mL blood repeatedly. General study findings and limits: CMV- and Gag-responding cells had lower TCRbeta richness than CD3/CD28-responding cells.

V gave up 0 bases and J gave up 6 bases, with 7 bases separating them. Germline CDR1 SGHDT, CDR2 YYEEEE. The CDR3 sequence is 12 residues long. The stimulus was an HIV-1 Gag 15-mer peptide pool, 1 ug/peptide/mL. CD40L-negative CD69-negative CD45RO-high memory CD4+ T cells were sorted as populations depleted of antigen-responding cells. The immunoSEQ assay was version 4, run in survey mode. Template was genomic DNA at 8 to 10 ng/uL, with up to about 1 ug used per sample. Assay used: immunoSEQ multiplex PCR; TCRdb lists only in-frame clones, some missing. The sample has about 36,000 clones, about 85% seen once. To note about this clone: Its matching antigen is unknown.

The sample here was cultured CD4+ T cells from PBMCs, taken from a patient who received antiretroviral therapy. The source is an adult with HIV. The donor label of this sample is uncertain. The chain carries TRBV5-6 and TRBJ2-7; no firm D call. CDR3 DNA: TGTGCCAGCAGCTTGGTTGGGCTCGAGCAGTACTTC. Its protein is CASSLVGLEQYF.